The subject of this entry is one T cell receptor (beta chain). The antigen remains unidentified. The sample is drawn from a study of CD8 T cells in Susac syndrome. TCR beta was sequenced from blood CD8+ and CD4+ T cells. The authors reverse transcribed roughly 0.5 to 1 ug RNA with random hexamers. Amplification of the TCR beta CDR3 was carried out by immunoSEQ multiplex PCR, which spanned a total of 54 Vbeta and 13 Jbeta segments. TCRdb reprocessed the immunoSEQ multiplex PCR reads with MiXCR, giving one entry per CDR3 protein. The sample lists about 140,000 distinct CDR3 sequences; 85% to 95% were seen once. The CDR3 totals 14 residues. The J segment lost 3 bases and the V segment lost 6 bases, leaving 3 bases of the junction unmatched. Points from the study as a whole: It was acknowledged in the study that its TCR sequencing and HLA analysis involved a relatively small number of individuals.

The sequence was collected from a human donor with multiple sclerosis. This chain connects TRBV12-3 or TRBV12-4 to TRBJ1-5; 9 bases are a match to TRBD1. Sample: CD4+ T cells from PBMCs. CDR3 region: CASRTGGINQPQHF. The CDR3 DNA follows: TGTGCCAGCAGGACAGGGGGGATCAATCAGCCCCAGCATTTT.